This T cell receptor beta chain emerged from a study of blood T cells in healthy people across ages. At the level of the study: Every two T cells gave about one barcoded beta molecule via template switching.

The CDR3 covers 14 residues. Germline CDR1 SGHKS, CDR2 YYEKEE (reference sequence). Trimming pared 2 bases from V and 2 bases from J, leaving 11 bases between. Combining a sample-barcoded 5' primer with a J-beta primer mix, a second PCR ran for 7 to 11 cycles. TCRdb reanalysed the 5' RACE reads using MiXCR and keeps one entry per CDR3 protein. The table lists approximately 1.5 million distinct CDR3 sequences, approximately 32% of them singletons. Per sample, no less than 5 micrograms of total RNA were extracted. The rearrangement links TRBV5-5 to TRBJ2-7; no reliable D call. This TCR came from a woman in her twenties or thirties in good health. Sequencing input: blood. CDR3 loop: CASSLQTWTYEQYF. The CDR3, as DNA: TGTGCCAGCAGCTTACAGACCTGGACCTACGAGCAGTACTTC. The whole variable domain, remainder taken from reference TRBV5-5 and TRBJ2-7, is DAGVTQSPTHLIKTRGQQVTLRCSPISGHKSVSWYQQVLGQGPQFIFQYYEKEERGRGNFPDRFSARQFPNYSSELNVNALLLGDSALYLCASSLQTWTYEQYFGPGTRLTVT.